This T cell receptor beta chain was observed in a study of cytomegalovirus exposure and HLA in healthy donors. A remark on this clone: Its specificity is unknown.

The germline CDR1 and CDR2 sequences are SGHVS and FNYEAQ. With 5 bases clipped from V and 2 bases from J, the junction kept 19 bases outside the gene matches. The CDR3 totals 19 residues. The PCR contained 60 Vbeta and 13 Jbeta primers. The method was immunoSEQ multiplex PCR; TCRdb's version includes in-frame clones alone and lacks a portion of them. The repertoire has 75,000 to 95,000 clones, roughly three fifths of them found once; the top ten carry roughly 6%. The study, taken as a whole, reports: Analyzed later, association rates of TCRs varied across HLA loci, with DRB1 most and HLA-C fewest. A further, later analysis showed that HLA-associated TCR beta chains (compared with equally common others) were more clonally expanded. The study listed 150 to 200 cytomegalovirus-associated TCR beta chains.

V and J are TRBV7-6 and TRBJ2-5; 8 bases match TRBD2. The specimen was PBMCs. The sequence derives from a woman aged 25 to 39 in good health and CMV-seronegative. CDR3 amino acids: CASSHGGGLNVRAQETQYF. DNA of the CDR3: TGTGCCAGCAGCCACGGGGGGGGCCTAAACGTTAGGGCACAAGAGACCCAGTACTTC. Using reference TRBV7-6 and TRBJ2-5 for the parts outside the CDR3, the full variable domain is GAGVSQSPRYKVTKRGQDVALRCDPISGHVSLYWYRQALGQGPEFLTYFNYEAQQDKSGLPNDRFSAERPEGSISTLTIQRTEQRDSAMYRCASSHGGGLNVRAQETQYFGPGTRLLVL.